This TCR beta chain appears in the sequencing data of a study of T cell responses to AZD1222 COVID-19 vaccine. The germline CDR1 and CDR2 sequences are KGHDR and SFDVKD. This CDR3 comprises 15 residues. V lost 5 bases, J lost 3 bases, and 3 bases stayed unmatched. This table comes from immunoSEQ multiplex PCR, and its TCRdb copy is limited to in-frame clones, with some not included. The sample has around 140,000 clones; roughly 89% are singletons. Study results and caveats: Repertoire sampling occurred only after the peak T cell response. Close to half of all spike-specific TCRs reportedly target regions of the variants that are unmutated. The donors showed a predominance of white British ancestry and of females, with possible underestimation of clonal diversity. AZD1222 recipients seropositive at baseline numbered only 5 or 6.

As regards this clone: Its antigen remains unidentified.

This sequence originates from an adult in good health. The sample in question was peripheral blood, obtained on day 0 of AZD1222 vaccination. The chain employs TRBV24-1 and TRBJ1-5; 10 bases line up with TRBD1. CDR3 nucleotides: TGTGCCACCAGTGTCGGGACAGGGGACAATCAGCCCCAGCATTTT. It yields the protein CATSVGTGDNQPQHF.